Presented here are 14 T cell receptor beta chains from one specimen sequenced in a study of shared clonotypes between healthy human individuals. Clones were read by immunoSEQ multiplex PCR, and TCRdb kept only the in-frame ones, dropping some. This table holds about a million clones, roughly 70% found once. Sequencing was carried out using memory CD4+ T cells sorted from blood. Described subset: CD45RA-negative fraction. Receptor source: a man in his late teens or twenties in good health.

As for this clone: Other DNA variants within this sample encode the same CDR3. The rearrangement uses TRBV5-1 and TRBJ2-7, with D perhaps TRBD2 (6 bases). V shed 4 bases and J shed 1 base, with 9 bases lying between them. The germline V gene has CDR1 SGHRS and CDR2 YFSETQ. CDR3 length: 13 residues. The CDR3: CASSVGGSYEQYF. The CDR3 DNA follows: TGCGCCAGCAGCGTAGGAGGGTCCTACGAGCAGTACTTC.

The chain links TRBV6-5 to TRBJ2-1, with TRBD2 matching over 8 bases. The CDR3 has 15 amino acids. The V segment lost 6 bases and the J segment 4 bases; nucleotides outside the gene matches: 8. Germline assignment: CDR1 MNHEY and CDR2 SVGAGI. CDR3 protein: CASSRALAGYNEQFF. In nucleotides, the CDR3 is TGTGCCAGCAGCCGCGCGTTAGCGGGGTACAATGAGCAGTTCTTC.

Of note for this clone: In the same sample, other DNA sequences code for this CDR3. The gene calls are TRBV7-2 and TRBJ2-7; no definite D call. The CDR3 has 14 amino acids. Germline V lookup: CDR1 SGHTA, CDR2 FQGNSA. V dropped 1 base and J dropped 1 base, with 8 bases sitting between them. This CDR3 is CASSLDRGSYEQYF. DNA for the CDR3: TGTGCCAGCAGCTTAGACCGAGGATCCTACGAGCAGTACTTC.

This clone has just one count. This chain links TRBV28 with TRBJ1-1; possibly TRBD1 for D (5 bases). The CDR3 totals 14 residues. The V gene lost 5 bases and the J gene lost 7 bases, with 17 bases spanning the gap. Germline lookup yields CDR1 MDHEN and CDR2 SYDVKM. CDR3 coding DNA: TGTGCCAGCAGTGCCTCGAGGGGAAGGCTTGAAGCTTTCTTT. Amino acid sequence: CASSASRGRLEAFF.

This clone came up a few times. The rearrangement joins TRBV5-1 to TRBJ2-7; 7 nucleotides align to TRBD1. V lost 5 bases and J lost 6; bases outside the gene matches: 5. The CDR3 has 12 amino acids. Germline V CDR1 and CDR2: SGHRS, YFSETQ. The CDR3 coding sequence is TGCGCCAGCAGATCCGAGGGGGCCGAGCAGTACTTC. It is translated as CASRSEGAEQYF.

This chain links TRBV2 with TRBJ2-7, with D uncertain. Germline CDR1 reads SNHLY; CDR2 reads FYNNEI. The CDR3 is made up of 14 amino acids. Trimming removed 5 bases at V and 0 bases at J, with 11 bases between. The chain's CDR3 is CASSPQSSSYEQYF. The DNA for the CDR3 is TGTGCCAGCAGTCCCCAGAGCAGCTCCTACGAGCAGTACTTC. The full variable domain, its missing parts supplied by reference TRBV2 and TRBJ2-7, is EPEVTQTPSHQVTQMGQEVILRCVPISNHLYFYWYRQILGQKVEFLVSFYNNEISEKSEIFDDQFSVERPDGSNFTLKIRSTKLEDSAMYFCASSPQSSSYEQYFGPGTRLTVT.

The chain couples TRBV5-4 to TRBJ1-2; 7 bases line up with TRBD1. This CDR3 region has 16 residues. J was trimmed by 4 bases and V by 0 bases; bases with no gene match: 9. In germline, CDR1 is SGHNT, CDR2 YYREEE (reference sequence). CDR3 sequence reads: CASSLGGQPSLYGYTF. In DNA form, the CDR3 reads TGTGCCAGCAGCTTGGGGGGACAGCCTTCTCTCTATGGCTACACCTTC.

This sequence joins TRBV7-9 and TRBJ1-1, with a possible D match to TRBD1 (5 bases). Between the trimmed V and J ends, which lost 1 base and 1 base, there was a span of 10 bases. The CDR3 is made up of 15 amino acids. Germline V gene lookup returns CDR1 SEHNR and CDR2 FQNEAQ (reference sequence). CDR3 sequence: CASSLGQGKNTEAFF. The CDR3 DNA follows: TGTGCCAGCAGCTTAGGGCAGGGAAAGAACACTGAAGCTTTCTTT.

The chain combines TRBV18 with TRBJ2-5; D unresolved. V was trimmed by 2 bases and J by 1 base, leaving 14 bases between them. The CDR3 spans 16 residues. Germline values: CDR1 KGHSH, CDR2 LQKENI. CDR3 nucleotides: TGTGCCAGCTCACCAACTTCCAAAAGAATCCAAGAGACCCAGTACTTC. It encodes CASSPTSKRIQETQYF.

This chain joins TRBV5-1 and TRBJ1-1, with 7 bases aligning to TRBD1. J was trimmed by 1 base and V by 4 bases; bases with no gene match: 10. This CDR3 comprises 16 residues. The germline V gene has CDR1 SGHRS and CDR2 YFSETQ. The CDR3 coding sequence is TGCGCCAGCAGCCCCAGGGACAGCGACACGAACACTGAAGCTTTCTTT. Residues: CASSPRDSDTNTEAFF.

This clone was counted ten times or more. This chain links TRBV2 with TRBJ2-7; perhaps TRBD2 as D (5 bases). From germline, CDR1 is SNHLY and CDR2 FYNNEI. The CDR3 covers 15 residues. The V end lost 3 bases, the J end lost 2 bases, and 14 bases lay between the germline ends. CDR3 amino acids: CASSEFGVSAYEQYF. CDR3 nucleotide sequence: TGTGCCAGCAGTGAGTTCGGGGTAAGCGCCTACGAGCAGTACTTC. The full variable domain, completed using reference TRBV2 and TRBJ2-7, is EPEVTQTPSHQVTQMGQEVILRCVPISNHLYFYWYRQILGQKVEFLVSFYNNEISEKSEIFDDQFSVERPDGSNFTLKIRSTKLEDSAMYFCASSEFGVSAYEQYFGPGTRLTVT.

The table lists this clone with a count of one. The chain joins TRBV27 to TRBJ2-5, with TRBD2 identical over 7 bases. The germline V gene has CDR1 MNHEY and CDR2 SMNVEV (reference sequence). CDR3 length: 15 residues. V gave up 2 bases and J gave up 4 bases; unmatched junction bases: 7. CDR3 bases: TGTGCCAGCAGTTTAGGGAGGGCGACGGCAGAGACCCAGTACTTC. This gives the protein CASSLGRATAETQYF.

Points on this clone: The sample holds other DNA sequences that translate to the same CDR3. The chain combines TRBV5-1 with TRBJ1-1; 7 nucleotides match TRBD1. The CDR3 is 15 amino acids. The germline CDR1 and CDR2 sequences are SGHRS and YFSETQ. V lost 1 base and J lost 3; bases outside the gene matches: 6. The CDR3 reads CASSLSAGGDTEAFF. CDR3 nucleotides: TGCGCCAGCAGCTTGTCGGCAGGGGGTGACACTGAAGCTTTCTTT.

This chain uses TRBV7-9 with TRBJ2-3; 8 bases line up with TRBD1. V was pared by 8 bases and J by 0 bases, with 7 bases of the junction left unmatched. The germline V gene has CDR1 SEHNR and CDR2 FQNEAQ (reference sequence). The CDR3 length is 15 residues. CDR3 loop: CASEDRGPSTDTQYF. CDR3 bases: TGTGCCAGCGAAGACAGGGGACCCAGCACAGATACGCAGTATTTT.